This T cell receptor (beta chain) stems from a study of T cell repertoires in cytomegalovirus infection (dated by TCRdb to between 2019 and 2020). About the study as a whole: Because public TCR beta signatures pointed to carriage of CMV infection together with the matching HLA type, the HLA type of each donor mattered for the analysis.

The sequencer was an Illumina HiSeq 1500. The public reads were run again by TCRdb, first through fastp at Q25 and then through MiXCR, and only productive beta chains were kept. Rows are unified per CDR3 protein, each entry keeping the most common DNA and genes. The sample contains 400,000 or so distinct CDR3 sequences, less than 20% of them found a single time. The ten largest clones take up 7.5% to 9% of the sample. At least ten counts were recorded for this clonotype. Its antigen has not been determined. No per-base quality is available; no much larger clone lies one base away. Summary of the overall study and its limitations: Cumulative frequency of public TCR beta family members discriminated carriers of CMV infection plus the relevant HLA type in this cohort and an independent 352-donor cohort. The ex vivo response was dominated by HLA-C-restricted CMV-specific TCR beta clonotypes, which also provided the single most frequent clonotype in two of eight donors.

CDR1 and CDR2, per the germline V gene, are MNHEY and SVGEGT. The CDR3 covers 14 residues, taking in both the cysteine and the phenylalanine. Of the read, only the CDR3 DNA is kept; its 42 bases are in frame from base 1. The trim is 4 bases for V and 3 bases for J, with a gap of 12 bases between the germline ends. This TCR was sampled from a human donor in good health (CMV status not recorded). Some clones in this sample may be carry-over from other donors' samples. Specimen: PBMCs. This chain is built from TRBV6-2 or TRBV6-3 and TRBJ1-1, with the D segment identity uncertain. The bases read TGTGCCAGCAGTTTAGGGCAGGCGGACACTGAAGCTTTCTTT. Its translation is CASSLGQADTEAFF.